These 17 T cell receptor beta chains came from one sample sequenced in a study of vaccination and CD4 T cells after COVID-19. The antigens for these receptors are not known. Treatment denoted: roughly 10-day PBMC culture with coronavirus spike peptide pools or control peptides (ViraFEST assay). Once obtained from cultured CD4+ T cells, the DNA was sequenced using the Oncomine TCR Beta short-read assay. In TCRdb, the PCR reads were re-called with MiXCR into one record per CDR3 protein. The sample has more than 9,500 distinct CDR3 sequences, 45% seen once. The sequenced material came from CD4+ T cells from blood, cultured in vitro. These receptors were taken from a human donor who had recovered from COVID-19.

This clonotype was detected a few times. The genes are TRBV15 and TRBJ1-1; tentatively, D is TRBD1 (6 bases). Trimming cost V 5 bases and J 1 base, with 20 bases left between them. Germline-derived CDR1 and CDR2 are LNHNV and YYDKDF (reference sequence). CDR3 size: 17 residues. The CDR3 protein is CATSSHFQGSRNTEAFF. The DNA for the CDR3 is TGTGCCACCAGCTCGCACTTCCAGGGGTCGAGGAACACTGAAGCTTTCTTT.

This clonotype has a handful of counts. This chain connects TRBV10-3 to TRBJ2-3; D ambiguous. V was clipped by 7 bases and J by 4 bases, with 12 bases between them. The CDR3 is made up of 13 amino acids. Looked up from germline, CDR1 is ENHRY and CDR2 is SYGVKD. For the CDR3, the DNA is TGTGCCATCAAAGAACCTAGTGCAGATACGCAGTATTTT. Protein sequence: CAIKEPSADTQYF.

V and J are TRBV18 and TRBJ2-1, with 7 bases identical to TRBD1. The CDR3 runs to 16 residues. V dropped 4 bases and J dropped 0; count of bases not matched to a gene: 6. CDR1 and CDR2 from the germline V gene are KGHSH and LQKENI. CDR3 coding DNA: TGTGCCAGCTCACTCGACCGGGACAGCTCCTACAATGAGCAGTTCTTC. It translates to CASSLDRDSSYNEQFF. The full variable domain, completed using reference TRBV18 and TRBJ2-1, is NAGVMQNPRHLVRRRGQEARLRCSPMKGHSHVYWYRQLPEEGLKFMVYLQKENIIDESGMPKERFSAEFPKEGPSILRIQQVVRGDSAAYFCASSLDRDSSYNEQFFGPGTRLTVL.

This clonotype was counted a few times. V is TRBV20-1 and J is TRBJ2-7, with 9 bases matching TRBD1. Trimming cost V 6 bases and J 6 bases; bases outside gene matches: 15. Germline CDR1 and CDR2: DFQATT and SNEGSKA (reference sequence). The CDR3 loop spans 15 amino acids. For the CDR3, the DNA is TGCAGTGCCACGCTACAGGGGGCGATGGGTCTCGAGCAGTACTTC. This translates into CSATLQGAMGLEQYF.

V is TRBV4-2 and J is TRBJ2-2; D gene uncertain. CDR3 length equals 14 residues. Germline V gene sequence: CDR1 LGHNA, CDR2 YNFKEQ. V gave up 3 bases and J gave up 7 bases, with 12 bases separating them. The CDR3 loop reads CASSHPVLGGELFF. The CDR3 nucleotides are TGTGCCAGCAGCCACCCGGTTCTGGGCGGGGAGCTGTTTTTT.

Here the CDR3 DNA reads TGTGCCAGCAGTGGAAACGGAAACACTGAAGCTTTCTTT. Its translation: CASSGNGNTEAFF. This chain connects TRBV2 to TRBJ1-1; no reliable D call. This CDR3 is built from 13 residues. Germline values: CDR1 SNHLY, CDR2 FYNNEI. V lost 4 bases, J lost 2 bases, and 8 bases lay in between.

The genes are TRBV20-1 and TRBJ1-4; tentatively, D is TRBD1 (5 bases). Germline V CDR1 and CDR2: DFQATT, SNEGSKA (reference sequence). Trimming shortened V by 3 bases and J by 6 bases, and 8 bases separated the two germline ends. The CDR3 sequence is 12 residues long. The CDR3 bases are TGCAGTGCTAGGGGGCTCGATGAAAAACTGTTTTTT. Residues: CSARGLDEKLFF.

This clonotype has a handful of counts. V and J are TRBV6-2 or TRBV6-3 and TRBJ1-1; 7 bases align to TRBD1. The CDR3 has 13 residues. Germline V gene lookup returns CDR1 MNHEY and CDR2 SVGEGT. V lost 6 bases and J lost 5; bases outside the gene matches: 6. The CDR3 nucleotides read TGTGCCAGCAGCTGGACAGGTGAGACTGAAGCTTTCTTT. It translates to CASSWTGETEAFF.

The rearrangement joins TRBV2 to TRBJ2-1, with 8 bases that match TRBD2. V lost 5 bases and J lost 6; bases outside the gene matches: 9. The CDR3 covers 15 residues. The germline V gene encodes CDR1 SNHLY and CDR2 FYNNEI. The CDR3: CASSWGGTSINEQFF. DNA for the CDR3: TGTGCCAGCAGTTGGGGGGGGACTAGTATCAATGAGCAGTTCTTC.

This sequence joins TRBV6-5 and TRBJ1-1; D remains unclear. The CDR3 extends over 14 amino acids. Germline loops: CDR1 MNHEY, CDR2 SVGAGI. V was pared by 2 bases and J by 0 bases, with 7 bases between. CDR3 nucleotide sequence: TGTGCCAGCAGTTACGATTCTATGAACACTGAAGCTTTCTTT. Amino acid sequence: CASSYDSMNTEAFF.

This clonotype was detected a few times. The chain links TRBV20-1 to TRBJ1-2, with 7 bases aligning to TRBD1. In germline, CDR1 is DFQATT, CDR2 SNEGSKA (reference sequence). The CDR3 loop spans 18 amino acids. V trimming: 3 bases; J trimming: 5 bases; junction bases outside the gene matches: 21. This CDR3 reads CSARSWDSGPQITYGYTF. Written as DNA, the CDR3 is TGCAGTGCTAGGTCTTGGGACAGCGGACCTCAAATTACATATGGCTACACCTTC.

The chain carries TRBV27 and TRBJ1-5, with TRBD1 as a possible D gene (5 bases). The germline CDR1 and CDR2 sequences are MNHEY and SMNVEV (reference sequence). This CDR3 spans 14 amino acids. Trimming stripped 5 bases from V and 4 bases from J, with 12 bases between. CDR3 sequence (DNA): TGTGCCAGCAGTGACAGTTTAAGGAATCAGCCCCAGCATTTT. Protein product: CASSDSLRNQPQHF.

The V call is TRBV7-2, the J call TRBJ2-1; D is undetermined. Germline V gene sequence: CDR1 SGHTA, CDR2 FQGNSA. The CDR3 spans 14 residues. V was pared by 4 bases and J by 6 bases, with 13 bases between. CDR3 amino acids: CASSSGRTVNEQFF. The CDR3 DNA reads as TGTGCCAGCAGCTCTGGCCGGACCGTCAATGAGCAGTTCTTC.

The V gene is TRBV24-1, the J gene TRBJ2-2; D gene ambiguous. Germline assignment: CDR1 KGHDR and CDR2 SFDVKD. The CDR3 has 14 amino acids. Trimming pared 4 bases from V and 4 bases from J, leaving 9 bases between. In DNA form, the CDR3 reads TGTGCCACCAGTGACCGCTTGCGCACCGGGGAGCTGTTTTTT. Translating gives CATSDRLRTGELFF.

The chain couples TRBV2 to TRBJ2-3; D may be TRBD1 (6 bases). V gave up 1 base and J gave up 0 bases, with 11 bases separating them. The CDR3 has 16 amino acids. Germline loops: CDR1 SNHLY, CDR2 FYNNEI. The CDR3 here is CASSEGTAWSTDTQYF. In DNA, the CDR3 is TGTGCCAGCAGTGAAGGGACAGCGTGGAGCACAGATACGCAGTATTTT.

The V call is TRBV12-3 or TRBV12-4, the J call TRBJ1-2; 8 bases map to TRBD1. The CDR3 runs 14 residues. Trimming removed 5 bases from V and 4 bases from J; junction bases left unmatched: 6. Here the CDR3 reads CASSRDRIIYGYTF. The CDR3, as DNA: TGTGCCAGCAGTCGGGACAGGATTATCTATGGCTACACCTTC.

The CDR3 region is CASSGGHQETQYF. For the CDR3, the DNA is TGTGCCAGCAGTGGCGGACACCAAGAGACCCAGTACTTC. The chain employs TRBV6-1 and TRBJ2-5, with D uncertain. The length of the CDR3 is 13 residues. V was pared by 4 bases and J by 0 bases, with 6 bases between. The germline V gene encodes CDR1 MNHNS and CDR2 SASEGT.